Listed below are T cell receptor beta chains from one sample, sequenced in a study. A single record per CDR3 protein comes from TCRdb applying MiXCR to the 5' RACE reads. The sample carries about 10,000 distinct CDR3 sequences, 12% to 15% recorded once. Input material: Tregs sorted from blood. These receptors originate from a female donor with breast cancer. Each CDR3 is given with its conserved first and last residue. The D gene is left open where the match is weak. Expanded clones get a size class; other rows say once, few or many, or leave the size out.

V,J,size,D,CDR3,DNA
TRBV7-8,TRBJ2-1,medium-sized,-,CASSQTRLIRYNEQFF,TGTGCCAGCAGCCAGACCCGACTAATCCGCTACAATGAGCAGTTCTTC
TRBV5-1,TRBJ2-1,medium-sized,-,CASSLGEINEQFF,TGCGCCAGCAGCCTGGGAGAGATCAATGAGCAGTTCTTC
TRBV29-1,TRBJ2-3,-,-,CSVPRGLSTDTQYF,TGCAGCGTTCCACGCGGCCTAAGCACAGATACGCAGTATTTT
TRBV6-1,TRBJ2-7,medium-sized,-,CASSEGDSEPHEQYF,TGTGCCAGCAGTGAAGGTGATAGCGAACCGCACGAGCAGTACTTC
TRBV5-1,TRBJ2-5,medium-sized,TRBD2,CASSSGLASETQYF,TGCGCCAGCAGCTCCGGACTAGCGTCGGAGACCCAGTACTTC
TRBV4-1,TRBJ2-7,medium-sized,-,CASSQGTAPYEQYF,TGCGCCAGCAGCCAGGGGACTGCCCCCTACGAGCAGTACTTC
TRBV7-8,TRBJ2-5,-,-,CASSLFGSGLETRYF,TGTGCCAGCAGCTTATTCGGCAGTGGCCTTGAGACCCGGTACTTC
TRBV5-1,TRBJ1-1,medium-sized,-,CASSLIAGETEAFF,TGCGCCAGCAGCTTGATAGCTGGGGAGACTGAAGCTTTCTTT
TRBV6-1,TRBJ1-4,many,-,CASSGLTVASNEKLFF,TGTGCCAGCAGTGGCCTGACAGTAGCTTCTAATGAAAAACTGTTTTTT
TRBV4-2,TRBJ1-3,medium-sized,-,CASSQEDSRSASGNTIYF,TGTGCCAGCAGCCAAGAGGACAGCAGGTCGGCTTCTGGAAACACCATATATTTT
TRBV7-8,TRBJ2-3,many,TRBD2,CASSPRGLAGPGTQYF,TGTGCCAGCAGCCCTCGGGGACTAGCGGGACCGGGAACGCAGTATTTT
TRBV5-4,TRBJ1-1,many,-,CASSLEAGKTEAFF,TGTGCCAGCAGCTTGGAGGCAGGGAAGACTGAAGCTTTCTTT
TRBV6-6,TRBJ2-5,medium-sized,-,CASARIQETQYF,TGTGCCAGCGCCCGAATCCAAGAGACCCAGTACTTC
TRBV7-2,TRBJ2-7,medium-sized,TRBD1,CASSLVSGQGAREQYF,TGTGCCAGCAGCTTAGTTTCGGGACAGGGGGCCCGCGAGCAGTACTTC
TRBV29-1,TRBJ2-7,medium-sized,-,CSVRGTVSSYEQYF,TGCAGCGTGAGAGGGACGGTGAGCTCCTACGAGCAGTACTTC
TRBV6-1,TRBJ2-1,-,TRBD1,CASKWTGGVDEQFF,TGTGCTAGCAAATGGACAGGGGGCGTCGATGAGCAGTTCTTC
TRBV5-5,TRBJ1-5,many,-,CASSSAGTQPQHF,TGTGCCAGCAGCTCAGCCGGGACTCAGCCCCAGCATTTT
TRBV12-3/TRBV12-4,TRBJ2-4,medium-sized,TRBD2,CASSPRLADAKNIQYF,TGTGCCAGCAGTCCTCGACTAGCAGATGCCAAAAACATTCAGTACTTC
TRBV6-6,TRBJ2-3,medium-sized,-,CASRSGTSTDTQYF,TGCGCCAGCAGGTCCGGGACTAGCACAGATACGCAGTATTTT
TRBV29-1,TRBJ2-1,medium-sized,TRBD2,CSVKTSVSYNEQFF,TGCAGCGTTAAGACTAGCGTCTCCTACAATGAGCAGTTCTTC